A single sample is the source of the 8 T cell receptor beta chains below, sequenced in a study of T cell changes during pregnancy in multiple sclerosis. This table comes from immunoSEQ multiplex PCR, and its TCRdb copy is limited to in-frame clones, with some not included. The sample holds over 90,000 clones; just over 90% are singletons and the top ten take about 0.75%. The sample was peripheral blood, taken in the second trimester of pregnancy. These TCRs come from a female donor in good health, enrolled as a control in a pregnancy study.

The chain employs TRBV9 and TRBJ1-5, with D unclear. CDR1 and CDR2 from the germline V gene are SGDLS and YYNGEE. The CDR3 extends over 14 amino acids. The V gene lost 0 bases and the J gene lost 6 bases, with 10 bases spanning the gap. CDR3 sequence reads: CASSVAGSGQPQHF. CDR3 DNA sequence: TGTGCCAGCAGCGTAGCTGGGTCGGGTCAGCCCCAGCATTTT.

V and J are TRBV6-1 and TRBJ2-7; a possible D gene is TRBD2 (6 bases). CDR1 and CDR2 from the germline V gene are MNHNS and SASEGT. V was trimmed by 4 bases and J by 2 bases, leaving 12 bases between them. CDR3 size: 14 residues. The CDR3 reads CASSVSGVTYEQYF. The DNA of the CDR3 is TGTGCCAGCAGTGTTAGCGGAGTTACCTACGAGCAGTACTTC.

This rearrangement joins TRBV7-2 to TRBJ2-5, with D perhaps TRBD2 (6 bases). With 7 bases removed from V and 5 bases from J, the gap between germline ends came to 11 bases. The germline gives CDR1 SGHTA, CDR2 FQGNSA. The CDR3 loop spans 12 amino acids. CDR3 residues: CASTSGRETQYF. The CDR3 region has the DNA TGTGCCAGCACCTCGGGGAGGGAGACCCAGTACTTC.

The V and J genes are TRBV28 and TRBJ2-3, with TRBD2 as a possible D gene (5 bases). Trimming took off 5 bases at V and 0 bases at J, with 15 bases between the two ends. Per the germline V gene, CDR1 is MDHEN and CDR2 is SYDVKM. This CDR3 is built from 16 residues. The CDR3 loop reads CASSTAGETSTDTQYF. The CDR3 bases are TGTGCCAGCAGTACGGCGGGTGAAACTAGCACAGATACGCAGTATTTT. The full variable domain, rest sourced from reference TRBV28 and TRBJ2-3, is DVKVTQSSRYLVKRTGEKVFLECVQDMDHENMFWYRQDPGLGLRLIYFSYDVKMKEKGDIPEGYSVSREKKERFSLILESASTNQTSMYLCASSTAGETSTDTQYFGPGTRLTVL.

The chain recombines TRBV6-5 with TRBJ2-3; possible D gene TRBD1, 5 bases. Trimming cost V 5 bases and J 6 bases, with 12 bases left between them. CDR1 MNHEY and CDR2 SVGAGI come from the germline V gene. The CDR3 is 13 residues long. DNA of the CDR3: TGTGCCAGCAGTAGACAGAAAAGGGATACGCAGTATTTT. Amino acids: CASSRQKRDTQYF.

The J gene is TRBJ2-7, the V gene TRBV6-5; tentatively, D is TRBD1 (6 bases). Germline assignment: CDR1 MNHEY and CDR2 SVGAGI. The V end was cut by 0 bases, the J end by 2 bases, with 11 bases between. The CDR3 consists of 15 residues. The CDR3 here is CASSYSIRGAYEQYF. The CDR3 DNA reads TGTGCCAGCAGTTACTCAATCAGGGGAGCCTACGAGCAGTACTTC.

This clone has just one count. The genes are TRBV27 and TRBJ1-1; D unclear. The CDR3 is 14 amino acids. Per germline, CDR1 MNHEY and CDR2 SMNVEV (reference sequence). With 3 bases removed from V and 6 bases from J, the gap between germline ends came to 14 bases. CDR3 DNA: TGTGCCAGCAGTTTCCTCTTAGTACGGTCTGAAGCTTTCTTT. The encoded protein is CASSFLLVRSEAFF.

The chain employs TRBV28 and TRBJ1-2; D may be TRBD1 (5 bases). CDR3 length: 15 residues. The V gene's germline CDR1 is MDHEN and CDR2 SYDVKM. Trimming pared 6 bases from V and 3 bases from J, leaving 17 bases between. The CDR3 region is CASSTQALSDYGYTF. The CDR3 nucleotides are TGTGCCAGCAGCACACAGGCTCTCAGCGACTATGGCTACACCTTC.